This T cell receptor (beta chain) is from a study of blood T cell repertoires in COVID-19. Study background: The samples span acute and convalescent COVID-19 from the United States, Italy and Spain. In each case, the material was cDNA or gDNA derived from T cells, B-cell-depleted T cells, or PBMCs.

The authors' processing: Estimation of nucleated cell counts relied on the amplification of reference gene primers. The repertoire was sequenced with immunoSEQ multiplex PCR; TCRdb's copy has only in-frame clones and lacks some. V, J and clone size are taken as reported in that table, and D and trimming were inferred from the DNA itself. The sample has some 160,000 clones, approximately 91% seen once. V dropped 5 bases and J dropped 4 bases, with 14 bases sitting between them. Germline V gene sequence: CDR1 SQVTM, CDR2 ANQGSEA. This CDR3 spans 13 amino acids. Patients in Seattle were enrolled during active infection, then followed longitudinally.

Sequenced input: peripheral blood. The rearrangement joins TRBV29-1 to TRBJ1-2, with no clear D. This clonotype was obtained from a man in his late teens or twenties with COVID-19, enrolled during active disease. The CDR3 nucleotides are TGCAGCGTTATCGATAAGCAGGCCTATGGCTACACCTTC. It yields the protein CSVIDKQAYGYTF.